This T cell receptor (beta chain) was captured in a study of memory CD4+ T cells and cytomegalovirus serostatus. The study's findings and limits: The CMV-associated TCR signature appears largely within the CD4+ memory repertoire.

The sort gate was single viable CD3+CD4+CD8-CD45RO+ cells for memory CD4+ T cells. To note about this clone: The antigen remains undetermined.

Germline V gene data show CDR1 as MDHEN and CDR2 as SYDVKM. The CDR3 sequence is 13 residues long. Unmatched junction bases numbered 7, after V lost 6 bases and J lost 6 bases. The repertoire was sequenced with immunoSEQ multiplex PCR; TCRdb's copy has only in-frame clones and lacks some. The sample has under 40,000 clones; about 80% are singletons. The chain combines TRBV28 with TRBJ1-1; 7 bases are shared with TRBD1. This TCR was recovered from an adult in good health and CMV-seropositive. Sequenced: memory CD4+ T cells from blood. The CDR3 sequence: CASRLTGAPEAFF. CDR3 DNA: TGTGCCAGCAGACTAACAGGGGCCCCTGAAGCTTTCTTT.